This T cell receptor beta chain was sequenced for a study of T cells in pancreatic ductal adenocarcinoma (dated by TCRdb to about 2017). Regarding the research as a whole: Seeking insight into the adaptive T-cell response that arises naturally, the researchers examined how many CD8+ T cells infiltrated tumors of resected pancreatic ductal adenocarcinoma, where they sat, and what features they had, alongside the same properties of suppressive cells. Points the paper makes about the study in general: Because most pancreatic cancer patients present with inoperable disease, the resected cohort was biased toward the minority with early-stage disease. Comparisons of clonality between tumor and blood may be biased toward lower diversity because tumors are enriched in CD45RO+ effector T cells rather than naive T cells. T-cell clonality showed no significant difference between tumor and blood, with a mean clonality of approximately 0.12 in tumors and approximately 0.067 in blood. Blood samples had more total productive templates and 7 to 8-fold more unique clonotypes than tumor samples.

Unmatched junction bases come to 3, with V trimmed by 4 bases and J by 1 base. Counted from cysteine to phenylalanine, this CDR3 has 14 amino acids. CDR3 DNA only is kept here, 42 bases in frame from base 1. CDR1 is given as SGHRS and CDR2 as YFSETQ, both from the germline V gene. TCR beta CDR3 regions were amplified from genomic DNA using the immunoSEQ hsTCRB kit. High-throughput TRB CDR3 sequencing was performed on an Illumina HiSeq system. The paper's data handling went like this. The immunoSEQ software was used to analyze sequencing reads, and nonproductive sequences containing premature stops or frame-shifts were removed. Clonality of the repertoire was calculated as one minus Shannon entropy normalized by log2 of the number of unique productive sequences. TCRdb took this table from immuneACCESS and kept in-frame rearrangements with V and J called. Such tables lack part of the clones; where checked against another copy, unresolved V genes explain under half of the gap, and the rest is unexplained. V, J and clone size reflect that table, while D and trimming were determined from the DNA. The sample table holds around 100,000 clones, of which nearly 95% were seen once. The ten largest account for about 3% of the sample.

As for this clone: It has no known antigen specificity. It has no much larger one-base neighbor in the sample; base qualities were not kept.

Pancreatic ductal adenocarcinoma patients who had undergone surgery without neoadjuvant therapy were selected. Peripheral blood was collected in heparin tubes, and PBMCs were then isolated from the blood with a histopaque density gradient and cryopreserved in around 9.2% DMSO. Using the DNeasy Blood and Tissue Kit with Proteinase K and RNase treatment, genomic DNA was extracted from 6 or 7 PBMC and roughly 10 flash-frozen tumor specimens. The sequence was collected from a human donor with pancreatic ductal adenocarcinoma. This chain joins TRBV5-1 to TRBJ1-1; the junction holds 8 bases that match TRBD1. The specimen was PBMCs. The DNA reads as follows: TGCGCCAGCAGCACCGGGACAGGGAACACTGAAGCTTTCTTT. It translates to CASSTGTGNTEAFF.